The sequence of this T cell receptor (beta chain) was determined in a study of blood T cell repertoires in COVID-19. Germline CDR1 is KGHDR and CDR2 is SFDVKD. The CDR3 spans 18 residues. V lost 5 bases and J lost 0; bases outside the gene matches: 9. The method was immunoSEQ multiplex PCR; TCRdb's version includes in-frame clones alone and lacks a portion of them. This table holds about 190,000 clones, about four fifths found once. Sequencing was performed on peripheral blood. The receptor was derived from a man aged 55-75 years with acute or convalescent COVID-19. The chain employs TRBV24-1 and TRBJ2-3, with 11 bases fitting TRBD2. The CDR3 DNA is TGTGCCACCAGTGGTGCCCCGGGGACTAGCGGAAGCACAGATACGCAGTATTTT. Translation: CATSGAPGTSGSTDTQYF.